The entry below gives a single T cell receptor (beta chain) sequence along with its context. Trimming took 7 bases from V and 0 from J, leaving 13 bases between them. The CDR3 loop spans 14 amino acids. The V gene's germline CDR1 is SGHDT and CDR2 YYEEEE. TCRdb's copy holds only in-frame clones and misses some; the assay was immunoSEQ multiplex PCR. This table has 60,000 or so clones, around nine tenths appearing once. The data belong to a study of glioma-infiltrating T cells after dendritic cell vaccination. Time point specified: after dendritic cell vaccination, including at tumor progression/relapse.

The chain is built from TRBV5-6 and TRBJ1-2; unclear D gene. The source of this sequence is a human donor with glioblastoma. Sequenced material: blood, taken after dendritic cell vaccination. CDR3 sequence reads: CASFGRAPNYGYTF. CDR3 coding DNA: TGTGCCAGCTTCGGGAGGGCTCCTAACTATGGCTACACCTTC. The full variable domain, completed using reference TRBV5-6 and TRBJ1-2, is DAGVTQSPTHLIKTRGQQVTLRCSPKSGHDTVSWYQQALGQGPQFIFQYYEEEERQRGNFPDRFSGHQFPNYSSELNVNALLLGDSALYLCASFGRAPNYGYTFGSGTRLTVV.